This TCR beta chain was retrieved from a study of blood T cell repertoires in COVID-19 (dated by TCRdb to between 2020 and 2021). Context from the whole study: Samples from collaborators originated in the United States, Italy and Spain and spanned both the acute and convalescent phases of COVID-19. The prospective study material was composed of cDNA or gDNA derived from T cells, B-cell-depleted T cells, or PBMCs. The dataset comprised deeply sampled blood TCRbeta repertoires from subjects exposed to, actively infected with, or recovered from COVID-19. A freely available public database, intended as a resource for researchers studying the immune response to SARS-CoV-2, is where the repertoires were released. The samples were drawn from two sources: the first 160 participants of the ongoing ImmuneRACE study, and approximately 1,300 subjects contributed by 6 global collaborators. The sample metadata nearly always contained a de-identified subject ID, COVID-19 status, age in years and sex. Where available, HLA class I and class II types were obtained from metadata supplied by the sample provider rather than from assay-based typing. Study-wide findings and limitations: How much clinical and demographic metadata was included differed by source and by participant, and the metadata was provided uncurated.

TCRbeta CDR3 regions were amplified from genomic DNA by means of the immunoSEQ Assay, a bias-controlled multiplex PCR. In the source study's methods: The number of nucleated cells in each sample was estimated from the amplification of reference gene primers within the assay. To quantify the absolute abundance of each unique TCRbeta CDR3 rearrangement, sequence reads were collapsed and filtered. Productive Simpson clonality was computed per sample as the square root of Simpson's diversity index over productive rearrangements. As stored in TCRdb, this immuneACCESS dataset retains in-frame rearrangements with V and J assigned. A fraction of the clones does not appear; measured against another copy, unresolved V genes explain less than half of the discrepancy, and the remainder lacks a known reason. D and trimming come from the DNA, and the V and J calls and clone size come from that table. In all, the sample holds around 200,000 clones, and less than 85% of those were seen once. The top ten constitute approximately 6% of the sample.

Each collaborating institution followed its own protocols to collect whole blood in K2EDTA tubes. Collaborator samples were shipped for TCRbeta analysis as frozen whole blood, isolated PBMCs, or DNA extracted from either sample type. Details on this clone: There is no known antigen for this receptor. Per-base qualities were not stored, and no clone one base away is much larger.

The CDR3 runs 15 residues from the cysteine to the phenylalanine. The retained sequence is limited to the CDR3, 45 bases, with the frame set at the first base. The germline V gene provides CDR1 KGHDR and CDR2 SFDVKD. V loses 5 bases at its end and J loses 5 bases; junction bases beyond the gene matches: 6. Sequenced material: peripheral blood. The TCR originated in a woman in her seventies with acute or convalescent COVID-19. The V gene is TRBV24-1 and the J gene is TRBJ2-3; TRBD1 aligns with 10 central bases. The CDR3 reads as follows: CATSGKGQGLDTQYF. The sequenced DNA: TGTGCCACCAGTGGGAAGGGACAGGGGCTAGATACGCAGTATTTT.